This TCR beta chain was obtained from a study of vaccination effects on CD4 cells after COVID-19. Before sequencing took place, the ViraFEST assay used viral peptide pools to expand antigen-specific CD4+ T cells. Subsequent to less than eleven days of culture, CD4+ T cells were isolated. Repertoires were generated with immunoSEQ multiplex PCR, while TCRdb's copy carries only in-frame clones and drops some. The sample lists just over 30,000 clones, about 66% occurring once. V lost 4 bases and J lost 5; bases outside the gene matches: 5. The CDR3 sequence is 15 residues long. Germline CDR1 and CDR2: SNHLY and FYNNEI. This clone was counted only a few times. Its antigen is undetermined.

Sequenced here: CD4+ T cells from PBMCs cultured with HCoV-229E spike peptides, sampled before COVID-19 vaccination. The source of this sequence is a human donor who received a COVID-19 vaccine. This chain links TRBV2 with TRBJ2-2; 9 bases line up with TRBD2. The CDR3 sequence is CASSVSGSRTGELFF. The CDR3 DNA follows: TGTGCCAGCAGTGTTAGCGGGAGTAGGACCGGGGAGCTGTTTTTT.